A single sample is the source of the 29 T cell receptor beta chains below, sequenced in a study of T cells in localized non-small cell lung cancer. The repertoire was sequenced with immunoSEQ multiplex PCR; TCRdb's copy has only in-frame clones and lacks some. The table lists fewer than 25,000 clones, roughly 90% of them singletons. Source: peripheral blood, taken before any cancer treatment. These receptors came from a woman aged 35-75 years with stage I lung adenocarcinoma.

The chain combines TRBV28 with TRBJ2-3; no reliable D call. V was shortened by 2 bases and J by 5 bases, with 8 bases between the two germline ends. The CDR3 extends over 13 amino acids. Germline assignment: CDR1 MDHEN and CDR2 SYDVKM. The CDR3 DNA is TGTGCCAGCAGTTTACGATACATAGATACGCAGTATTTT. Translating gives CASSLRYIDTQYF.

This clone was seen once. This chain links TRBV19 with TRBJ1-1; 8 bases agree with TRBD1. CDR1 LNHDA and CDR2 SQIVND come from the germline V gene (reference sequence). The CDR3 sequence is 15 residues long. The V and J ends lost 6 bases and 1 base, in that order; junction bases with no gene match: 7. The DNA for the CDR3 is TGTGCCAGTAGGGTGGACAGGGCAACGAACACTGAAGCTTTCTTT. Amino acid sequence: CASRVDRATNTEAFF.

The chain recombines TRBV7-9 with TRBJ2-1, with TRBD2 matching over 7 bases. Per the germline V gene, CDR1 is SEHNR and CDR2 is FQNEAQ (reference sequence). CDR3 length: 13 amino acids. V lost 8 bases, J lost 1 base, and 2 bases stayed unmatched. The CDR3 DNA is TGTGCCAGCCTGGGGGGGTCCTACAATGAGCAGTTCTTC. As protein: CASLGGSYNEQFF.

The chain recombines TRBV7-3 with TRBJ2-5; D remains ambiguous. V shed 0 bases and J shed 2 bases, with 10 bases lying between them. The CDR3 is 15 amino acids. Germline V gives CDR1 SGHTA, CDR2 FQGTGA. The CDR3 nucleotides read TGTGCCAGCAGCTTAACGTTAGGTGGACAAGAGACCCAGTACTTC. It yields the protein CASSLTLGGQETQYF.

For the CDR3, the DNA is TGTGCCAGCAGTTACGGGAGTTTAAGCACAGATACGCAGTATTTT. Amino acid sequence: CASSYGSLSTDTQYF. The V gene is TRBV6-5, the J gene TRBJ2-3, with D tentatively TRBD2 (5 bases). The CDR3 has 15 amino acids. From germline, CDR1 is MNHEY and CDR2 SVGAGI. The germline V and J ends were trimmed by 2 bases and 0 bases, with 9 bases remaining between them.

Note on this clone: The junction differs from germline at one of its ends, possibly a read error. This chain joins TRBV6-5 and TRBJ1-1; no reliable D call. The CDR3 loop spans 10 amino acids. CDR1 is MNHEY and CDR2 is SVGAGI in the germline V gene. The CDR3 loop is CALLKTEAFF. In nucleotides, the CDR3 is TGCGCGTTACTTAAGACTGAAGCTTTCTTT.

This sequence joins TRBV11-2 and TRBJ2-6; perhaps D is TRBD1 or TRBD2 (5 bases each). Between the trimmed V and J ends, which lost 6 bases and 2 bases, there was a span of 14 bases. Per the germline V gene, CDR1 is SGHAT and CDR2 is FQNNGV. The CDR3 consists of 16 residues. CDR3: CASRRPGTAGANVLTF. CDR3 sequence (DNA): TGTGCCAGCAGGCGTCCAGGGACGGCTGGGGCCAACGTCCTGACTTTC.

Written as DNA, the CDR3 is TGTGCCAGCACACAGACTGAGAATTATGGCTACACCTTC. Protein: CASTQTENYGYTF. This chain joins TRBV2 and TRBJ1-2; D uncertain. Germline V gene sequence: CDR1 SNHLY, CDR2 FYNNEI. The V end was cut by 7 bases, the J end by 5 bases, with 14 bases between. CDR3 length: 13 residues.

This chain uses TRBV9 with TRBJ2-5, with unresolved D. Trimming removed 4 bases from V and 1 base from J, with 8 bases in between. CDR3 length equals 13 residues. Germline V CDR1 and CDR2: SGDLS, YYNGEE. The CDR3 region is CASSKSPQETQYF. The DNA of the CDR3 is TGTGCCAGCAGCAAAAGCCCCCAAGAGACCCAGTACTTC.

This sequence joins TRBV14 and TRBJ2-3; TRBD2 agrees at 11 bases. Germline CDR1 SGHDN, CDR2 FVKESK. The CDR3 consists of 16 residues. V was pared by 5 bases and J by 1 base, with 5 bases of the junction left unmatched. The CDR3 region has the DNA TGTGCCAGCAGCGATGCACTAGCGGGGGGCACAGATACGCAGTATTTT. Translating gives CASSDALAGGTDTQYF.

The V gene is TRBV27, the J gene TRBJ2-1, with 8 positions matching TRBD2. Germline V gives CDR1 MNHEY, CDR2 SMNVEV (reference sequence). The CDR3 sequence is 14 residues long. Germline trimming cut 5 bases from V and 16 bases from J; bases unmatched to any gene: 16. In DNA, the CDR3 is TGTGCCAGCAGTCTACTAGCGGAGGGCTTCACTCCCTTCTTC. It codes for CASSLLAEGFTPFF.

This clone was seen only a few times. The V call is TRBV5-4, the J call TRBJ2-1, with TRBD1 as a possible D gene (6 bases). Germline values: CDR1 SGHNT, CDR2 YYREEE (reference sequence). The CDR3 is made up of 13 amino acids. The V gene lost 5 bases and the J gene lost 7 bases, with 13 bases spanning the gap. The CDR3 spells CASRKDSHNEQFF. The CDR3 nucleotides read TGTGCCAGCAGAAAGGACAGCCATAATGAGCAGTTCTTC. Supplemented by reference TRBV5-4 and TRBJ2-1, the full variable domain reads ETGVTQSPTHLIKTRGQQVTLRCSSQSGHNTVSWYQQALGQGPQFIFQYYREEENGRGNFPPRFSGLQFPNYSSELNVNALELDDSALYLCASRKDSHNEQFFGPGTRLTVL.

The J gene is TRBJ1-1, the V gene TRBV13; 7 nucleotides line up with TRBD1. J was trimmed by 7 bases and V by 4 bases; bases with no gene match: 12. The CDR3 consists of 15 residues. Germline V CDR1 and CDR2: PRHDT, FYEKMQ (reference sequence). CDR3 in DNA: TGTGCCAGCAGCTCCAGTACAATTCACAGGGGTGAAGCTTTCTTT. Amino acids: CASSSSTIHRGEAFF.

The genes are TRBV6-6 and TRBJ1-2; no definite D call. Germline V gives CDR1 MNHNY, CDR2 SVGAGI (reference sequence). Trimming took 5 bases from V and 0 from J, leaving 7 bases between them. This CDR3 has 13 amino acids. The chain's CDR3 is CASSPDSNYGYTF. CDR3 bases: TGTGCCAGCAGTCCAGATTCTAACTATGGCTACACCTTC.

The chain has TRBV4-3 and TRBJ2-3; 12 bases are a match to TRBD2. Germline CDR1 reads LGHNA; CDR2 reads YSLEER. Unmatched junction bases numbered 8, after V lost 2 bases and J lost 8 bases. The CDR3 consists of 16 residues. The CDR3: CASSQTSGGSGGTQYF. CDR3 nucleotide sequence: TGCGCCAGCAGCCAAACTAGCGGGGGGAGCGGGGGTACGCAGTATTTT.

The chain recombines TRBV5-4 with TRBJ1-1; possible D gene TRBD1, 5 bases. The germline V gene encodes CDR1 SGHNT and CDR2 YYREEE (reference sequence). The CDR3 contains 16 residues. V was trimmed by 4 bases and J by 5 bases, leaving 21 bases between them. The CDR3 protein is CASSGTPGPSLTEAFF. The DNA for the CDR3 is TGTGCCAGCAGCGGCACCCCAGGGCCATCTTTGACTGAAGCTTTCTTT.

The chain links TRBV5-5 to TRBJ2-3; TRBD2 aligns across 8 bases. Germline V lookup: CDR1 SGHKS, CDR2 YYEKEE (reference sequence). CDR3 length: 13 residues. The V gene end was trimmed by 2 bases and the J gene end by 6 bases; junction bases not matched to a gene: 2. The CDR3: CASSFREGDTQYF. The DNA for the CDR3 is TGTGCCAGCAGCTTCCGGGAGGGGGATACGCAGTATTTT.

The chain employs TRBV4-2 and TRBJ2-1; TRBD1 matches at 8 bases. The trim removed 3 bases at V and 2 bases at J, leaving 6 bases unmatched. Germline V gene data show CDR1 as LGHNA and CDR2 as YNFKEQ. The length of the CDR3 is 16 residues. CDR3 nucleotide sequence: TGTGCCAGCAGCCATGGAAGGGACAGGACCTACAATGAGCAGTTCTTC. Translating it yields CASSHGRDRTYNEQFF.

This rearrangement joins TRBV6-4 to TRBJ2-7; D remains unclear. This CDR3 is 14 amino acids long. V dropped 9 bases and J dropped 0 bases, with 15 bases sitting between them. From germline, CDR1 is MRHNA and CDR2 SNTAGT. The CDR3 sequence is CARPQSGSSYEQYF. DNA of the CDR3: TGTGCCAGGCCTCAATCAGGTAGCTCCTACGAGCAGTACTTC.

The V call is TRBV2, the J call TRBJ1-5; tentative D call: TRBD1 (5 bases). The V end lost 4 bases, the J end lost 5 bases, and 12 bases lay between the germline ends. The CDR3 has 14 residues. Germline CDR1 is SNHLY and CDR2 is FYNNEI. In nucleotides, the CDR3 is TGTGCCAGCAGTGTGTCAGGGTCCCATCAGCCCCAGCATTTT. Translation: CASSVSGSHQPQHF. The full variable domain, in which reference TRBV2 and TRBJ1-5 provide the parts outside the CDR3, is EPEVTQTPSHQVTQMGQEVILRCVPISNHLYFYWYRQILGQKVEFLVSFYNNEISEKSEIFDDQFSVERPDGSNFTLKIRSTKLEDSAMYFCASSVSGSHQPQHFGDGTRLSIL.

The chain uses TRBV7-5 and TRBJ1-4; the table gives TRBD1 as D, unverified against the DNA. TRBV7-5 constitutes a pseudogene. The CDR3 length is 14 residues. The CDR3 DNA follows: TGTGCCCAGAACAATTTGGTGATTAATGAAAAACTGTTTTTT. This encodes CAQNNLVINEKLFF.

In this sample, this clone turned up a few times. The chain recombines TRBV19 with TRBJ1-6; TRBD1 might be the D (6 bases). Deletions cut 3 bases from V and 6 bases from J, with 9 bases between. This CDR3 has 14 amino acids. Germline CDR1 LNHDA, CDR2 SQIVND (reference sequence). CDR3 residues: CASSIEGVNSPLHF. The CDR3 DNA follows: TGTGCCAGTAGTATTGAGGGGGTTAATTCACCCCTCCACTTT.

This chain joins TRBV29-1 and TRBJ2-3, with unresolved D. V lost 4 bases to trimming and J lost 4 bases, with 12 bases between them. CDR3 length: 13 amino acids. CDR1 and CDR2 (germline): SQVTM, ANQGSEA. The CDR3 region is CSVGPSASDTQYF. The DNA for the CDR3 is TGCAGCGTTGGGCCGTCCGCGTCAGATACGCAGTATTTT.

The CDR3 sequence is CASSLGGFGYDTEAFF. In DNA form, the CDR3 reads TGTGCCAGCAGCTTAGGAGGTTTTGGGTATGACACTGAAGCTTTCTTT. The chain combines TRBV7-2 with TRBJ1-1; D gene ambiguous. This CDR3 comprises 16 residues. The germline V gene has CDR1 SGHTA and CDR2 FQGNSA. V was clipped by 1 base and J by 3 bases, with 15 bases between them.

The chain is built from TRBV29-1 and TRBJ2-5; 7 nucleotides match TRBD1. Germline loops: CDR1 SQVTM, CDR2 ANQGSEA. V dropped 6 bases and J dropped 4; count of bases not matched to a gene: 5. The CDR3 runs to 12 residues. In DNA, the CDR3 is TGCAGCGTGACAGGGCGTGTAGAGACCCAGTACTTC. Its translation is CSVTGRVETQYF.

The chain is built from TRBV12-5 and TRBJ1-2; tentative D call: TRBD1 (5 bases). Germline-derived CDR1 and CDR2 are LGHNT and FRNRAP. Trimming left V 2 bases short and J 9 bases short, with 16 bases between. The CDR3 is 14 residues long. As DNA, the CDR3 is TGTGCTAGTGGTTTGCAGCAGGGCTGGTCTAGCTACACCTTC. Amino acid sequence: CASGLQQGWSSYTF.

The chain combines TRBV4-1 with TRBJ2-7; 10 bases match TRBD2. Per germline, CDR1 MGHRA and CDR2 YSYEKL. Trimming cost V 1 base and J 2 bases; bases outside gene matches: 8. The CDR3 is 17 residues long. CDR3 nucleotide sequence: TGCGCCAGCAGCCAAGTTAGAAGCGGGGGGGCTCCCTACGAGCAGTACTTC. Protein: CASSQVRSGGAPYEQYF.

This chain connects TRBV6-1 to TRBJ2-5; perhaps TRBD2 as D (5 bases). V was clipped by 10 bases and J by 3 bases, with 18 bases between them. This CDR3 comprises 14 residues. The V gene's germline CDR1 is MNHNS and CDR2 SASEGT. The DNA of the CDR3 is TGTGCCACCCGACTGGCTAGGAGGAAAGAGACCCAGTACTTC. This sequence encodes CATRLARRKETQYF.

The rearrangement uses TRBV5-1 and TRBJ2-3; D is uncertain. The CDR3 contains 14 residues. Germline CDR1 SGHRS, CDR2 YFSETQ. V dropped 3 bases and J dropped 1 base, with 9 bases sitting between them. The CDR3 DNA reads TGCGCCAGCAGCTCGTCGACGCGCACAGATACGCAGTATTTT. This sequence encodes CASSSSTRTDTQYF.